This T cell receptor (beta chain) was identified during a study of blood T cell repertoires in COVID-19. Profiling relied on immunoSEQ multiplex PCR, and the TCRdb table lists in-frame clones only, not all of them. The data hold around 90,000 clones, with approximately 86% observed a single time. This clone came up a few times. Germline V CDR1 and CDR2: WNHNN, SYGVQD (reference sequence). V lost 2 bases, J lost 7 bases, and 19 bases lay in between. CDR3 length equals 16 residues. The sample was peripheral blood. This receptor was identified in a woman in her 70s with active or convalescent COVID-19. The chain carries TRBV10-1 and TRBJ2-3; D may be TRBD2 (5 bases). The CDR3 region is CASSEEGKGARNTQYF. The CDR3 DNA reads TGCGCCAGCAGTGAGGAAGGGAAGGGAGCAAGGAATACGCAGTATTTT.